The entry below gives a single T cell receptor beta chain sequence along with its context. The data were taken from a study of control samples from healthy donors and cancer patients. Germline V gives CDR1 SGHAT, CDR2 FQNNGV. The length of the CDR3 is 19 residues. Trimming pared 7 bases from V and 2 bases from J, leaving 30 bases between. This table comes from immunoSEQ multiplex PCR, and its TCRdb copy is limited to in-frame clones, with some not included. The sample has 90,000 to 130,000 clones; 85% to 90% are singletons. The genes are TRBV11-2 and TRBJ2-7, with D perhaps TRBD1 or TRBD2 (5 bases each). Sequenced material: PBMCs. The clonotype was recovered from an older woman with lung cancer. CDR3 in amino acids: CASTSLVGAGSANPYEQYF. The DNA of the CDR3 is TGTGCCAGCACCTCACTAGTTGGGGCCGGTTCAGCGAACCCCTACGAGCAGTACTTC.